One sample yielded the 29 T cell receptor beta chains listed below, sequenced in a study of CD8+CD57+ T cells in acquired aplastic anemia. It was genomic DNA that served as the template for profiling TCR beta VDJ and CDR3. TCRdb processed the reads anew with MiXCR; each CDR3 protein has one entry. Of about 180,000 distinct CDR3 sequences listed, around 60% are singletons. Selection for sequencing was limited to patients who had shown CD8+CD57+ cell expansion by flow cytometry. Sequenced material: sorted CD4+, CD8+, or CD8+CD57+ T cells (not recorded which) from PBMCs. These receptors came from a human donor with aplastic anemia.

The chain combines TRBV5-4 with TRBJ1-1, with 7 bases identical to TRBD1. Per the germline V gene, CDR1 is SGHNT and CDR2 is YYREEE (reference sequence). The CDR3 spans 15 residues. V lost 0 bases, J lost 1 base, and 3 bases stayed unmatched. The CDR3 protein is CASSLAGGSNTEAFF. CDR3 bases: TGTGCCAGCAGCTTGGCAGGGGGATCGAACACTGAAGCTTTCTTT. Supplemented by reference TRBV5-4 and TRBJ1-1, the full variable domain reads ETGVTQSPTHLIKTRGQQVTLRCSSQSGHNTVSWYQQALGQGPQFIFQYYREEENGRGNFPPRFSGLQFPNYSSELNVNALELDDSALYLCASSLAGGSNTEAFFGQGTRLTVV.

This clonotype appeared a single time. V is TRBV10-3 and J is TRBJ2-7, with 8 bases identical to TRBD1. The CDR3 spans 11 residues. V shed 8 bases, J shed 7 bases, and the junction held 4 bases outside the gene matches. Germline assignment: CDR1 ENHRY and CDR2 SYGVKD. CDR3 loop: CAIARGLEQYF. In DNA form, the CDR3 reads TGTGCCATCGCCAGGGGGCTGGAGCAGTACTTC.

This clonotype has a count of ten or more. The CDR3 sequence is CASSEGGSTYEQYF. The DNA of the CDR3 is TGTGCCAGCAGTGAAGGGGGGTCAACCTACGAGCAGTACTTC. This chain links TRBV2 with TRBJ2-7, with D tentatively TRBD1 or TRBD2 (5 bases each). Germline assignment: CDR1 SNHLY and CDR2 FYNNEI. The CDR3 has 14 residues. Trimming took off 1 base at V and 2 bases at J, with 9 bases between the two ends.

Of note for this clonotype: The CDR3 does not close with the conserved phenylalanine or tryptophan, likely indicating a read error. This chain links TRBV2 with TRBJ1-2; D possibly corresponds to TRBD1 (6 bases). This CDR3 spans 13 amino acids. CDR1 SNHLY and CDR2 FYNNEI come from the germline V gene. The CDR3 DNA reads TGTGCGTCCAGGGGCAGAATCTTCTATGGCTACACCTAC. This encodes CASRGRIFYGYTY.

The chain has TRBV19 and TRBJ1-1; TRBD1 agrees at 9 bases. The CDR3 is made up of 15 amino acids. CDR1 and CDR2 from the germline V gene are LNHDA and SQIVND (reference sequence). The J segment lost 0 bases and the V segment lost 7 bases, leaving 6 bases of the junction unmatched. The CDR3 region is CASKVGTGLNTEAFF. Written as DNA, the CDR3 is TGTGCCAGTAAGGTCGGGACAGGGCTGAACACTGAAGCTTTCTTT.

This clonotype was found a few times. The chain carries TRBV20-1 and TRBJ1-1, with D possibly TRBD1 on 6 matching bases. V lost 1 base, J lost 3 bases, and 24 bases lay in between. The germline V gene has CDR1 DFQATT and CDR2 SNEGSKA (reference sequence). The CDR3 sequence is 18 residues long. The CDR3: CSARGGIESGGLDTEAFF. The CDR3 bases are TGCAGTGCTAGAGGGGGGATCGAATCGGGGGGGCTGGACACTGAAGCTTTCTTT.

The table lists this clonotype with many counts. The chain carries TRBV4-1 and TRBJ1-1; no firm D call. Germline lookup yields CDR1 MGHRA and CDR2 YSYEKL. This CDR3 is built from 13 residues. The V and J ends lost 5 bases and 9 bases respectively, with 16 bases between them. The CDR3 protein is CASSVGPRAQAFF. CDR3 coding DNA: TGCGCCAGCAGCGTCGGACCGAGGGCTCAAGCTTTCTTT.

The gene calls are TRBV2 and TRBJ2-7, with D possibly matching TRBD2 (6 bases). V was cut by 3 bases and J by 1 base, with 16 bases left in between. Germline V gene sequence: CDR1 SNHLY, CDR2 FYNNEI. This CDR3 has 16 amino acids. This CDR3 reads CASSEAGLRISYEQYF. The CDR3 nucleotides read TGTGCCAGCAGTGAGGCGGGACTGCGGATTTCCTACGAGCAGTACTTC.

This clonotype has just a few counts. This sequence joins TRBV19 and TRBJ1-5; no firm D call. V was clipped by 4 bases and J by 6 bases, with 7 bases between them. This CDR3 has 12 amino acids. Germline CDR1 LNHDA, CDR2 SQIVND (reference sequence). The CDR3 DNA sequence: TGTGCCAGTAGTAACCAAGTTCAGCCCCAGCATTTT. Translation gives CASSNQVQPQHF. Full variable domain (remainder filled in from reference TRBV19 and TRBJ1-5): DGGITQSPKYLFRKEGQNVTLSCEQNLNHDAMYWYRQDPGQGLRLIYYSQIVNDFQKGDIAEGYSVSREKKESFPLTVTSAQKNPTAFYLCASSNQVQPQHFGDGTRLSIL.

This clonotype was recorded at least ten times. This CDR3 is CSVEGGDEIGNEQFF. The CDR3 DNA sequence: TGCAGCGTTGAGGGGGGGGACGAGATAGGCAATGAGCAGTTCTTC. The genes are TRBV29-1 and TRBJ2-1; 7 positions agree with TRBD2. The CDR3 is 15 amino acids. Germline CDR1 SQVTM, CDR2 ANQGSEA. Unmatched junction bases numbered 11, after V lost 3 bases and J lost 6 bases.

This rearrangement joins TRBV29-1 to TRBJ2-5; 7 bases are shared with TRBD1. The germline V gene has CDR1 SQVTM and CDR2 ANQGSEA. CDR3 length equals 13 residues. Losses at the gene ends were 5 bases for V and 2 bases for J; bases not matched to a gene: 5. The CDR3 bases are TGCAGCGTTTACGGCAGGGGGCAAGAGACCCAGTACTTC. This gives the protein CSVYGRGQETQYF.

The rearrangement joins TRBV7-8 to TRBJ2-3; D is unclear. CDR1 is SGHVS, CDR2 FQNEAQ, per germline. The ends were cut back, 4 bases at V and 10 bases at J, with 9 bases in the middle. The CDR3 is 11 residues long. The CDR3 nucleotides read TGTGCCAGCAGCTCCCTCGGGTCGCAGTATTTT. Protein: CASSSLGSQYF. The variable domain in full, with the rest retrieved from reference TRBV7-8 and TRBJ2-3, is GAGVSQSPRYKVAKRGQDVALRCDPISGHVSLFWYQQALGQGPEFLTYFQNEAQLDKSGLPSDRFFAERPEGSVSTLKIQRTQQEDSAVYLCASSSLGSQYFGPGTRLTVL.

The rearrangement joins TRBV19 to TRBJ2-7, with 14 bases lining up with TRBD2. Germline V CDR1 and CDR2: LNHDA, SQIVND (reference sequence). This CDR3 region has 16 residues. V lost 7 bases to trimming and J lost 7 bases; unmatched junction nucleotides: 12. CDR3 DNA: TGTGCCAGTAACCCTAACCCGGGACTAGCGGGAGAAGAGCAGTACTTC. Translation: CASNPNPGLAGEEQYF.

This clonotype came up many times. J is TRBJ1-1 and V is TRBV25-1; unclear D gene. In germline, CDR1 is MGHDK, CDR2 SYGVNS. Trimming removed 5 bases from V and 1 base from J, with 8 bases in between. The CDR3 has 13 amino acids. The CDR3 coding sequence is TGTGCCAGCAGTAACCACGGGAACACTGAAGCTTTCTTT. It encodes CASSNHGNTEAFF.

The chain is built from TRBV19 and TRBJ1-5; TRBD1 aligns across 8 bases. Germline trimming cut 6 bases from V and 7 bases from J; bases unmatched to any gene: 8. The CDR3 runs to 14 residues. Germline lookup yields CDR1 LNHDA and CDR2 SQIVND (reference sequence). Here the CDR3 DNA reads TGTGCCAGTAGCCCGACAGGGGAAGAACAGCCCCAGCATTTT. It is translated as CASSPTGEEQPQHF.

The CDR3 DNA sequence: TGTGCCACCCCTGGTCTGGCGGGGGGCCCCACCGGGGAGCTGTTTTTT. It specifies CATPGLAGGPTGELFF. V gene TRBV7-2 combines with J gene TRBJ2-2; 8 bases line up with TRBD2. V shed 10 bases and J 4 bases; nucleotides not matched to a gene: 14. CDR1 is SGHTA, CDR2 FQGNSA, per germline. CDR3 length equals 16 residues.

This clonotype was seen many times. The chain recombines TRBV20-1 with TRBJ1-1; D is unresolved. V lost 3 bases and J lost 7, with 15 bases in between. The CDR3 has 13 residues. Germline V gives CDR1 DFQATT, CDR2 SNEGSKA (reference sequence). The CDR3 spells CSARTRERIEAFF. DNA of the CDR3: TGCAGTGCTAGGACACGAGAACGAATTGAAGCTTTCTTT.

J is TRBJ2-7 and V is TRBV20-1; maybe TRBD2 (5 bases). Trimming pared 5 bases from V and 3 bases from J, leaving 14 bases between. The CDR3 consists of 13 residues. Germline lookup yields CDR1 DFQATT and CDR2 SNEGSKA (reference sequence). The CDR3 nucleotides read TGCAGTGCTTGTTGCGGTAGCGACTACGAGCAGTACTTC. This sequence encodes CSACCGSDYEQYF.

The CDR3 nucleotides read TGTGCCAGCAGCTCGAGGGGAAGAGGGCAGTACTTC. Translating gives CASSSRGRGQYF. This rearrangement joins TRBV7-2 to TRBJ2-7; D is possibly TRBD1 or TRBD2 (5 bases each). V lost 4 bases and J lost 9, with 13 bases in between. The CDR3 runs to 12 residues. Germline V gene sequence: CDR1 SGHTA, CDR2 FQGNSA.

This chain links TRBV20-1 with TRBJ2-3; TRBD2 matches 8 bases. The CDR3 runs to 16 residues. The J segment lost 1 base and the V segment lost 1 base, leaving 7 bases of the junction unmatched. CDR1 is DFQATT, CDR2 SNEGSKA, per germline (reference sequence). The DNA of the CDR3 is TGCAGTGCTAGAGCCCATCGGGGGGGGCGCACAGATACGCAGTATTTT. This sequence encodes CSARAHRGGRTDTQYF.

The rearrangement joins TRBV2 to TRBJ2-7, with 9 bases fitting TRBD2. After removal of 4 bases from V and 4 bases from J, the junction contained 5 bases not matched to a gene. Germline CDR1 reads SNHLY; CDR2 reads FYNNEI. The length of the CDR3 is 14 residues. In DNA form, the CDR3 reads TGTGCCAGCAGTGGCTTGACTAGCGGTTACGAGCAGTACTTC. Encoded protein: CASSGLTSGYEQYF.

This clonotype appeared once. The chain uses TRBV19 and TRBJ1-6; D gene uncertain. This CDR3 region has 12 residues. Germline V gives CDR1 LNHDA, CDR2 SQIVND (reference sequence). V dropped 5 bases and J dropped 8 bases, with 7 bases sitting between them. The CDR3 here is CASSRQYSPLHF. The CDR3 DNA reads TGTGCCAGTAGTCGTCAGTATTCACCCCTCCACTTT.

The chain is built from TRBV25-1 and TRBJ2-1; D uncertain. Trimming left V 8 bases short and J 0 bases short, with 11 bases between. From germline, CDR1 is MGHDK and CDR2 SYGVNS. The CDR3 has 14 residues. The DNA of the CDR3 is TGTGCCAGCTCCAGGACGGCCTCCTACAATGAGCAGTTCTTC. It translates to CASSRTASYNEQFF.

V is TRBV9 and J is TRBJ2-5; D is undetermined. Germline V gives CDR1 SGDLS, CDR2 YYNGEE. The CDR3 covers 15 residues. V lost 4 bases, J lost 5 bases, and 18 bases lay in between. The CDR3 sequence: CASSPHGRPVETQYF. CDR3 coding DNA: TGTGCCAGCAGCCCCCATGGGCGGCCGGTGGAGACCCAGTACTTC.

Only one count was recorded for this clonotype. CDR3: CASSLAGGGQPQHF. Here the CDR3 DNA reads TGTGCCAGCAGCTTGGCAGGGGGAGGGCAGCCCCAGCATTTT. V is TRBV2 and J is TRBJ1-5; TRBD1 aligns across 7 bases. The germline CDR1 and CDR2 sequences are SNHLY and FYNNEI. The V gene end was trimmed by 6 bases and the J gene end by 7 bases; junction bases not matched to a gene: 9. CDR3 length: 14 amino acids. The entire variable domain, with the rest obtained from reference TRBV2 and TRBJ1-5, is as follows: EPEVTQTPSHQVTQMGQEVILRCVPISNHLYFYWYRQILGQKVEFLVSFYNNEISEKSEIFDDQFSVERPDGSNFTLKIRSTKLEDSAMYFCASSLAGGGQPQHFGDGTRLSIL.

This clonotype was detected a few times. The rearrangement joins TRBV2 to TRBJ2-7; D perhaps matches TRBD1 (6 bases). V lost 5 bases and J 0 bases, leaving 17 bases between the germline ends. CDR1 is SNHLY, CDR2 FYNNEI, per germline. The CDR3 covers 16 residues. The DNA of the CDR3 is TGTGCCAGCAGTCTTCCACAGGGTACGCACTCCTACGAGCAGTACTTC. Translating it yields CASSLPQGTHSYEQYF.

V is TRBV2 and J is TRBJ2-7, with 10 bases identical to TRBD1. Germline V gives CDR1 SNHLY, CDR2 FYNNEI. The J segment lost 4 bases and the V segment lost 10 bases, leaving 13 bases of the junction unmatched. The CDR3 sequence is 15 residues long. Here the CDR3 DNA reads TGTGCCACGAGAGAGGGACAGGGGTATGGATACGAGCAGTACTTC. Amino acids: CATREGQGYGYEQYF.

This clonotype was detected a few times. The chain has TRBV7-9 and TRBJ1-2, with 10 bases aligning to TRBD1. The length of the CDR3 is 14 residues. The V gene end was trimmed by 5 bases and the J gene end by 7 bases; junction bases not matched to a gene: 7. Per the germline V gene, CDR1 is SEHNR and CDR2 is FQNEAQ (reference sequence). Here the CDR3 reads CASSTRTGGVGYTF. The CDR3 coding sequence is TGTGCCAGCAGCACCCGGACAGGGGGAGTTGGCTACACCTTC.

This chain links TRBV20-1 with TRBJ2-1; 8 nucleotides agree with TRBD2. With V trimmed by 6 bases and J by 4 bases, 14 bases remained unmatched. CDR3 length: 16 amino acids. From germline, CDR1 is DFQATT and CDR2 SNEGSKA (reference sequence). For the CDR3, the DNA is TGCAGTGCCAGCAGCGGGACGGGGGGGCAGTACAATGAGCAGTTCTTC. Its translation: CSASSGTGGQYNEQFF.